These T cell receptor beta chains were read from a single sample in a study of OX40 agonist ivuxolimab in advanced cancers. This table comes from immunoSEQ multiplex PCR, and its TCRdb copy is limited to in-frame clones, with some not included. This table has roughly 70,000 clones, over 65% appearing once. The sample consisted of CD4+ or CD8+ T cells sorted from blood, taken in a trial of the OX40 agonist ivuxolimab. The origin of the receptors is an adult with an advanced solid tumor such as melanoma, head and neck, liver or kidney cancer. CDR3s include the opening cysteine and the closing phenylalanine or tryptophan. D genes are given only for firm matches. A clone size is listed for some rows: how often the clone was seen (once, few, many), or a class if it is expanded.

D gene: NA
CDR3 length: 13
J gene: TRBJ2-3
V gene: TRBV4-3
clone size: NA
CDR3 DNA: TGCGCCAGCAGCCACTGGGGGGCAGATACGCAGTATTTT
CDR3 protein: CASSHWGADTQYF

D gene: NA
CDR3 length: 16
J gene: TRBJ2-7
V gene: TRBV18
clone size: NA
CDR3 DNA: TGTGCCAGCTCACCGTACGCTACCCCAGGATCCTACGAGCAGTACTTC
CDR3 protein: CASSPYATPGSYEQYF

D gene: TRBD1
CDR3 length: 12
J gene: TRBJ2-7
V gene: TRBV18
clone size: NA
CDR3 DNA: TGTGCCAGCTCACCTACAGGGGACGAGCAGTACTTC
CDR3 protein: CASSPTGDEQYF

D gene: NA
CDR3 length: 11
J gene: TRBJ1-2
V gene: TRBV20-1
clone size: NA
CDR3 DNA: TGCAGTGCTTGGGACCTCTATGGCTACACCTTC
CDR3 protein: CSAWDLYGYTF

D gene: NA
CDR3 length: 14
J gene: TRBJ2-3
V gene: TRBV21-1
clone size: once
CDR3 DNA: TGTGCCAGCAGGAAAGCGGGGTACACAGATACGCAGTATTTT
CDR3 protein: CASRKAGYTDTQYF

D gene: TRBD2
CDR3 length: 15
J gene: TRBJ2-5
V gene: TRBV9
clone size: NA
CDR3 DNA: TGTGCCAGCGCCTTTAGCGGGGATCAACAAGAGACCCAGTACTTC
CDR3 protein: CASAFSGDQQETQYF

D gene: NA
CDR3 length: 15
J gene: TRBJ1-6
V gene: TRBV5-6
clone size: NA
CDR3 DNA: TGTGCCAGCAAGCAAGGGAGCTCCTATAATTCACCCCTCCACTTT
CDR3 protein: CASKQGSSYNSPLHF

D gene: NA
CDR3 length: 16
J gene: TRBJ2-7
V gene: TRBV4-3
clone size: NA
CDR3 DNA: TGCGCCAGCAGCCCGAACACCGGTTTAAGCTCCTACGAGCAGTACTTC
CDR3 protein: CASSPNTGLSSYEQYF

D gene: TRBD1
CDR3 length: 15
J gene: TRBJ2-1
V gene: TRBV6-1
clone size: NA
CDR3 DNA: TGTGCCAGCATATCAGGACAGGCGCCTGACAATGAGCAGTTCTTC
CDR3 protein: CASISGQAPDNEQFF

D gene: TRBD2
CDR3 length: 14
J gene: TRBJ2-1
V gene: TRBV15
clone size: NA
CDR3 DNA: TGTGCCACCAGCACAGCGGGGAGCTACAATGAGCAGTTCTTC
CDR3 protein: CATSTAGSYNEQFF

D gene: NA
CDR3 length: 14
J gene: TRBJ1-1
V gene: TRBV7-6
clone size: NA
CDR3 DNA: TGTGCCAGCAGCTTAAATCGTAGGAACACTGAAGCTTTCTTT
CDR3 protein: CASSLNRRNTEAFF

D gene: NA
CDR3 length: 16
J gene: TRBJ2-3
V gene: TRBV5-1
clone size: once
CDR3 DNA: TGCGCCAGCAGCTCAAATCAGGGGCTTTCGGGGTATACGCAGTATTTT
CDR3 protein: CASSSNQGLSGYTQYF

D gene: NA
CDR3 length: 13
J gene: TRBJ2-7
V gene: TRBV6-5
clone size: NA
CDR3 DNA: TGTGCCAGCAGTTCGGACACTTCCTACGAGCAGTACTTC
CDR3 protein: CASSSDTSYEQYF

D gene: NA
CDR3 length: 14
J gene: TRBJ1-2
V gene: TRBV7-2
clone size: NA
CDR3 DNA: TGTGCCAGCAGCTCTTATTCAGGGAACTATGGCTACACCTTC
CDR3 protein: CASSSYSGNYGYTF

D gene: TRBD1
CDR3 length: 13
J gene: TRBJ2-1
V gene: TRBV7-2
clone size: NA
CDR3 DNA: TGTGCCAGCAGCTTGACAGGGACGAGTGAGCAGTTCTTC
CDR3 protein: CASSLTGTSEQFF

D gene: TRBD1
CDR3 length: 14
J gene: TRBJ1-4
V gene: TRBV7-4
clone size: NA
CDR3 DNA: TGTGCCAGCAGTTACAGGGGCTGGTGTGAAAAACTGTTTTTT
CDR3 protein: CASSYRGWCEKLFF

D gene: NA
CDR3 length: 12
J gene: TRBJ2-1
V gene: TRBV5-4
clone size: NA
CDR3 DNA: TGTGCCAGCAGCTGGACTGGCAATGAGCAGTTCTTC
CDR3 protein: CASSWTGNEQFF

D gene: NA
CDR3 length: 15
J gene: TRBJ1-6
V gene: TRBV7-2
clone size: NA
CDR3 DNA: TGTGCCAGCAGCTTAACGAGAGGGTACAATTCACCCCTCCACTTT
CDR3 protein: CASSLTRGYNSPLHF

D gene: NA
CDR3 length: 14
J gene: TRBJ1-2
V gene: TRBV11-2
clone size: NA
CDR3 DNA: TGTGCCAGCAGCTTAGGGGGTCTTCATTACGGCTACACCTTC
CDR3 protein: CASSLGGLHYGYTF

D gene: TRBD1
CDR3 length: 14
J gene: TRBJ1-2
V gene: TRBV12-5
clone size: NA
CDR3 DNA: TGTGCTAGTGGTTTGGAACAGGGGGACTATGGCTACACCTTC
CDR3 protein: CASGLEQGDYGYTF

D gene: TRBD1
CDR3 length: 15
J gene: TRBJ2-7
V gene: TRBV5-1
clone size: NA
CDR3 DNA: TGCGCCAGCAGCCGAACCGGGACAGGGGGCTACGAGCAGTACTTC
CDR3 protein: CASSRTGTGGYEQYF

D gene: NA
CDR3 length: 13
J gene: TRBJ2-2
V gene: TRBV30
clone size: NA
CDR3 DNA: TGTGCCTGGAGTGGAGGGAACACCGGGGAGCTGTTTTTT
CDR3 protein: CAWSGGNTGELFF

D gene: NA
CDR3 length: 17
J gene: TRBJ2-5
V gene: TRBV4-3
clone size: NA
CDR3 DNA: TGCGCCAGCAGCCGCGCCTCACAGGGAGGAGGCGCAGAGACCCAGTACTTC
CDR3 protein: CASSRASQGGGAETQYF

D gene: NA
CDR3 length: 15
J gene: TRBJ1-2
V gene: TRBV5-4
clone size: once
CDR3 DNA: TGTGCCAGCAGCTTACGGACAGCGGGGATCTATGGCTACACCTTC
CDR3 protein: CASSLRTAGIYGYTF

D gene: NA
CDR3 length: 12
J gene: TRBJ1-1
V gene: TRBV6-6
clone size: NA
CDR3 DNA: TGTGCCAGCAGGAAAGGCAACACTGAAGCTTTCTTT
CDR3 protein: CASRKGNTEAFF

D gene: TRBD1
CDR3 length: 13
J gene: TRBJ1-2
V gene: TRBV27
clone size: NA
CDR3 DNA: TGTGCCAGCAGTTTACAGGGGGGCTATGGCTACACCTTC
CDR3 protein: CASSLQGGYGYTF

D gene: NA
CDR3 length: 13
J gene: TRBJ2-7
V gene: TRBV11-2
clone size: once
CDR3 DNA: TGTGCCAGCAGCCCCCGACCCGTCGACGAGCAGTACTTC
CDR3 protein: CASSPRPVDEQYF

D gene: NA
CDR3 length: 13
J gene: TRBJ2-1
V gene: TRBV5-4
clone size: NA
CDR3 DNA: TGTGCCAGCAGCTACACGGAGTACAATGAGCAGTTCTTC
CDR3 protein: CASSYTEYNEQFF

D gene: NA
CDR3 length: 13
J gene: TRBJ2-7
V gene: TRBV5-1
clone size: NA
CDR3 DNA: TGCGCCAGCAGCATACCAGGGGTCGACGAGCAGTACTTC
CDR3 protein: CASSIPGVDEQYF

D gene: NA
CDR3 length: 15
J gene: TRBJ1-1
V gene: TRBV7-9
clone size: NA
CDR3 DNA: TGTGCCAGCAGCTTATGGGACACCAGGAACACTGAAGCTTTCTTT
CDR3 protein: CASSLWDTRNTEAFF

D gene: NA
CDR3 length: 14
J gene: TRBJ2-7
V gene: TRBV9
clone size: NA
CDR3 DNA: TGTGCCAGCAGCCCCTCGGGACAATCTGTTGAGCAGTACTTC
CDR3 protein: CASSPSGQSVEQYF

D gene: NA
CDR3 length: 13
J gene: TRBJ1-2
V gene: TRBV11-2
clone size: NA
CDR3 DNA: TGTGCCAGCAGCCCCGGGCAGGAGTTAGGCTACACCTTC
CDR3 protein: CASSPGQELGYTF

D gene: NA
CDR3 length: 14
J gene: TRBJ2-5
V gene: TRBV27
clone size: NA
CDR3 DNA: TGTGCCAGCAGTCGCGGGACCCAGCAAGAGACCCAGTACTTC
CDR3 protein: CASSRGTQQETQYF

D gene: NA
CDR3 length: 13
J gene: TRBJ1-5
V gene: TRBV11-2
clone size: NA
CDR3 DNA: TGTGCCAGCAGCCAAGACAGTAATCAGCCCCAGCATTTT
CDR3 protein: CASSQDSNQPQHF

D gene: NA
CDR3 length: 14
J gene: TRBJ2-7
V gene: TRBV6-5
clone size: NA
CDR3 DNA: TGTGCCAGCAGTAAACCGGGACGCTCCTACGAGCAGTACTTC
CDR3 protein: CASSKPGRSYEQYF

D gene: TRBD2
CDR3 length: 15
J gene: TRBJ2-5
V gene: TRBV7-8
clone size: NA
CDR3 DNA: TGTGCCAGCAGCACGAGACTAGCGGGCGAAGAGACCCAGTACTTC
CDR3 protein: CASSTRLAGEETQYF

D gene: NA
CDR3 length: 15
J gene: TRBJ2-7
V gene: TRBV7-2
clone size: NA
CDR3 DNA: TGTGCCAGCAGCTTAGGCTCGACAGGTCCCTACGAGCAGTACTTC
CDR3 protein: CASSLGSTGPYEQYF

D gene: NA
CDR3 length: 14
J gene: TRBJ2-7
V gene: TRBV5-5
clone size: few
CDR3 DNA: TGTGCCAGCAGCTTGCAGGAATATACCTACGAGCAGTACTTC
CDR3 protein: CASSLQEYTYEQYF

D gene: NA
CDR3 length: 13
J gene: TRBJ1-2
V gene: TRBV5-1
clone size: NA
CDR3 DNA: TGCGCCAGCAGCGCACAGGGCAACTATGGCTACACCTTC
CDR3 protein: CASSAQGNYGYTF

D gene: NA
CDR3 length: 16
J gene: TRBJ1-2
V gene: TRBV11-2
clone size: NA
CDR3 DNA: TGTGCCAGCAGCCAGGGCCAGGGTCCAAGAAACTATGGCTACACCTTC
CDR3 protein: CASSQGQGPRNYGYTF

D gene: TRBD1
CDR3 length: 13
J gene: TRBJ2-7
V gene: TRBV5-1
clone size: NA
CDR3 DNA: TGCGCCAGCAGCTTGGGGACAGGGCCCGAGCAGTACTTC
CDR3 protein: CASSLGTGPEQYF

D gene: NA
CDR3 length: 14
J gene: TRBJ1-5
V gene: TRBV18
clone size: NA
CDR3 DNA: TGTGCCAGCTCAGTGAGAGGGGACAATCAGCCCCAGCATTTT
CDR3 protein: CASSVRGDNQPQHF

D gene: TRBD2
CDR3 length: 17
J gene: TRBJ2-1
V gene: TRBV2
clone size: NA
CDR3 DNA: TGTGCCAGCAGTGAAGGGACTAGCGGGGAGGCCTACAATGAGCAGTTCTTC
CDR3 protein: CASSEGTSGEAYNEQFF

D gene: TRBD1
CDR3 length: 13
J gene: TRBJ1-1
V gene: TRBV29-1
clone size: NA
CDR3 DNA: TGCAGCGTCGAACAGGGGCAGGGCACTGAAGCTTTCTTT
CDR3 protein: CSVEQGQGTEAFF

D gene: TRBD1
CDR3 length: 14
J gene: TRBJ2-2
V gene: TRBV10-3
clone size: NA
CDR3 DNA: TGTGCCATCAGTGAACAGGGGTTCACCGGGGAGCTGTTTTTT
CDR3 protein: CAISEQGFTGELFF

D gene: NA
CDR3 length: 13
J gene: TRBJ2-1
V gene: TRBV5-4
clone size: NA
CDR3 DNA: TGTGCCAGCAGCTTGGAAAACAGGGATAGGCAGTTCTTC
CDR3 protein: CASSLENRDRQFF